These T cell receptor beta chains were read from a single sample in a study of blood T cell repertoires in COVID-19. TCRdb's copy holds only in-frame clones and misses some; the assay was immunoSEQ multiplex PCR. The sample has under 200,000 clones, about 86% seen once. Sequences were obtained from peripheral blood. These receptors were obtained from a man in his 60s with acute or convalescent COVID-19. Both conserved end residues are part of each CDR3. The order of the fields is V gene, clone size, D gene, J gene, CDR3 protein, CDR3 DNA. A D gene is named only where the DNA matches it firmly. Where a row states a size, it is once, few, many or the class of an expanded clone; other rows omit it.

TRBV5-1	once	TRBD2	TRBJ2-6	CASSLLGGWANVLTF	TGCGCCAGCAGCTTGCTGGGAGGGTGGGCCAACGTCCTGACTTTC
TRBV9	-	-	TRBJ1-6	CASSDPRGGEGSPLHF	TGTGCCAGCAGCGACCCCCGGGGAGGGGAAGGCTCACCCCTCCACTTT
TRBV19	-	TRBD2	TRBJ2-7	CASSMRLTSGYEQYF	TGTGCCAGTAGTATGAGGCTGACTAGCGGCTACGAGCAGTACTTC
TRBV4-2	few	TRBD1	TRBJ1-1	CASSRDRATEAFF	TGTGCCAGCAGCCGCGACAGGGCCACTGAAGCTTTCTTT
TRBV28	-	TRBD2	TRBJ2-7	CASRVSGRLVYEQYF	TGTGCCAGCAGAGTTAGCGGGAGGCTCGTATACGAGCAGTACTTC
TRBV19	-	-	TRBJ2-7	CASSITRSTYEQYF	TGTGCCAGTAGTATTACTAGGAGTACCTACGAGCAGTACTTC
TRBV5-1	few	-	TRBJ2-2	CASSLGQNTGELFF	TGCGCCAGCAGCTTGGGACAGAACACCGGGGAGCTGTTTTTT
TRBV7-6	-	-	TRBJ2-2	CAARRNREATGELFF	TGTGCCGCGCGCCGGAACAGGGAAGCCACCGGGGAGCTGTTTTTT
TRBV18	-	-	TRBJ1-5	CASSPSYGGAQHF	TGTGCCAGCTCACCGTCCTACGGGGGAGCCCAGCATTTT
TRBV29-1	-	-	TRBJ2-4	CSVPKQAGTKNIQYF	TGCAGCGTTCCTAAACAGGCGGGGACCAAAAACATTCAGTACTTC
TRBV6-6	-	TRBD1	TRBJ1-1	CASRDSRGLEAFF	TGTGCCAGCAGAGACAGCAGGGGGCTTGAGGCTTTCTTT
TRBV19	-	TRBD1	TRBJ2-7	CASILTGTDYEQYF	TGTGCCAGTATTTTGACAGGGACCGACTACGAGCAGTACTTC
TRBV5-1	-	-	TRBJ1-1	CASSPTIRGENTEAFF	TGCGCCAGCAGCCCGACGATTAGGGGCGAGAATACTGAAGCTTTCTTT
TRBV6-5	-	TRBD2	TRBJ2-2	CASSYSTSGRPGELFF	TGTGCCAGCAGTTACTCGACTAGCGGGAGACCCGGGGAGCTGTTTTTT
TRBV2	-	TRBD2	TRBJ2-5	CASSLLAGGAETQYF	TGTGCCAGCAGCCTACTAGCGGGAGGGGCGGAGACCCAGTACTTC
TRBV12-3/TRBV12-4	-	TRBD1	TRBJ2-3	CASRQGSRDTQYF	TGTGCCAGCAGACAGGGGTCCAGAGATACGCAGTATTTT
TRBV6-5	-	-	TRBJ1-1	CASSYNPGAEAFF	TGTGCCAGCAGTTACAATCCAGGGGCTGAAGCTTTCTTT
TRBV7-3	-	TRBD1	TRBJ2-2	CASSLRPSGGAPVKGELFF	TGTGCCAGCAGCTTAAGGCCCTCAGGGGGCGCCCCAGTTAAGGGGGAGCTGTTTTTT
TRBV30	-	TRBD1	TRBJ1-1	CAWATGGKTEAFF	TGTGCCTGGGCGACAGGGGGGAAGACTGAAGCTTTCTTT
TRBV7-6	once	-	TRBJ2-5	CASRPGLSPAQETQYF	TGTGCCAGCAGACCAGGGTTATCCCCAGCCCAAGAGACCCAGTACTTC
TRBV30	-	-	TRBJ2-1	CAWKGVPRSEQFF	TGTGCCTGGAAAGGGGTCCCACGCAGTGAGCAGTTCTTC
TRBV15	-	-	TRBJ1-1	CATSRDRAGVTEAFF	TGTGCCACCAGCAGAGATCGGGCGGGGGTGACTGAAGCTTTCTTT
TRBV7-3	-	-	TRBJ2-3	CASSFRGRGDTQYF	TGTGCCAGCAGCTTCAGGGGAAGGGGAGATACGCAGTATTTT
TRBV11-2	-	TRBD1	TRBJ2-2	CASSFPGTGGGELFF	TGTGCCAGCAGCTTCCCCGGGACAGGCGGAGGGGAGCTGTTTTTT
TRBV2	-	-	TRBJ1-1	CASRAITGGFWSFF	TGTGCCAGCAGAGCAATAACGGGGGGCTTTTGGTCTTTCTTT
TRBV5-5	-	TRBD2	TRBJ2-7	CASSSGRFDEQYF	TGTGCCAGCAGCAGCGGGAGGTTCGACGAGCAGTACTTC
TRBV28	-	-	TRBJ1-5	CASKAGDSNQPQHF	TGTGCCAGCAAAGCAGGGGATAGCAATCAGCCCCAGCATTTT
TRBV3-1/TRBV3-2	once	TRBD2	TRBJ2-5	CASSYLAGVGETQYF	TGTGCCAGCAGCTACCTAGCGGGAGTAGGGGAGACCCAGTACTTC
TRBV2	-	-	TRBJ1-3	CASFPGGALISGNTIYF	TGTGCCAGCTTCCCGGGGGGAGCCCTGATCTCTGGAAACACCATATATTTT
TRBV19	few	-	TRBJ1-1	CASSAQYRVEAFF	TGTGCCAGTAGTGCTCAATATAGAGTGGAAGCTTTCTTT
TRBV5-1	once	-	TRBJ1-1	CASSLDQGTEAFF	TGCGCCAGCAGCTTGGACCAGGGAACTGAAGCTTTCTTT
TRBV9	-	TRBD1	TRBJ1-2	CASSVEAGGIYGYTF	TGTGCCAGCAGCGTAGAAGCAGGGGGTATCTATGGCTACACCTTC
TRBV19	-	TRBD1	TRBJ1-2	CASSRQTGNYGYTF	TGTGCCAGTAGTAGGCAGACAGGGAACTATGGCTACACCTTC
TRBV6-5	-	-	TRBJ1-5	CASSSTHSNQPQHF	TGTGCCAGCAGTTCGACACATAGCAATCAGCCCCAGCATTTT
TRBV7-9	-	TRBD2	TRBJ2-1	CASSLLAGGRNEQFF	TGTGCCAGCAGCCTACTAGCGGGAGGAAGAAATGAGCAGTTCTTC
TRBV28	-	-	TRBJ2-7	CASNGGARYEQYF	TGTGCCAGCAATGGGGGGGCAAGATACGAGCAGTACTTC
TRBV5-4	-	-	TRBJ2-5	CASSSQVGAKETQYF	TGTGCCAGCAGCTCACAGGTTGGGGCCAAAGAGACCCAGTACTTC
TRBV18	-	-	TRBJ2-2	CASSPHEGGELFF	TGTGCCAGCTCACCACATGAGGGCGGGGAGCTGTTTTTT
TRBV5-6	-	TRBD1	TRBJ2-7	CASSLGYAGGVEQYF	TGTGCCAGCAGCTTGGGGTACGCAGGGGGAGTCGAGCAGTACTTC
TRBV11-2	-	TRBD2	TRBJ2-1	CASSPDQAGGGEQFF	TGTGCCAGCAGCCCCGACCAAGCGGGAGGAGGTGAGCAGTTCTTC
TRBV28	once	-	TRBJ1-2	CASSSPYGYTF	TGTGCCAGCAGTTCCCCTTATGGCTACACCTTC
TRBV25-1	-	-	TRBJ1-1	CASSQPGGDTEAFF	TGTGCCAGCAGCCAACCGGGGGGGGACACTGAAGCTTTCTTT
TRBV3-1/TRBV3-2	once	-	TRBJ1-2	CASSQDVPGQLDYGYTF	TGTGCCAGCAGCCAAGATGTCCCAGGACAGCTGGACTATGGCTACACCTTC
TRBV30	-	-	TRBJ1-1	CAWMTETEAFF	TGTGCCTGGATGACGGAGACTGAAGCTTTCTTT
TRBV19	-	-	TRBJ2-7	CASSTSRGSEQYF	TGTGCCAGTAGTACCTCCAGGGGAAGCGAGCAGTACTTC
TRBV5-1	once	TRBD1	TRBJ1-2	CASSPGTGGVGYTF	TGCGCCAGCAGCCCCGGGACAGGGGGCGTCGGCTACACCTTC
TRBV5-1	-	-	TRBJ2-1	CASSLPRRGHLYNEQFF	TGCGCCAGCAGCCTTCCGAGACGGGGACACCTCTACAATGAGCAGTTCTTC
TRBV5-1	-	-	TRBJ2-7	CASSRDSTYEQYF	TGCGCCAGCAGCAGGGACTCAACCTACGAGCAGTACTTC
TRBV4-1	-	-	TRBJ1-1	CASSQDRGSEAFF	TGCGCCAGCAGCCAAGATCGGGGATCTGAAGCTTTCTTT
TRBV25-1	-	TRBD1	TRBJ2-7	CASLDRGVTLGEQYF	TGTGCCAGCCTAGACAGGGGTGTTACGTTAGGGGAGCAGTACTTC